This T cell receptor beta chain was sequenced in a study of identical twins. As for this clonotype: Antigen: not known.

A universal primer site arose from template switching, and cDNA bore unique molecular identifiers. TCRdb processed the 5' RACE reads anew with MiXCR; each CDR3 protein has one entry. In the table there are some 270,000 distinct CDR3 sequences, about 9% of which are singletons. Study findings and constraints: Excess sharing by twins proved weaker in beta out-of-frame sequences. Possibly, invariant MAIT and iNKT cells partly confounded zero-insertion analyses.

Germline CDR1 and CDR2: SGHAT and FQNNGV. The CDR3 extends over 17 amino acids. J was trimmed by 7 bases and V by 0 bases; bases with no gene match: 9. The same specimen was also included in a second study, on yellow fever vaccine responses in identical twins.

The origin of this receptor is a woman aged 18-29 years in good health. The sample taken for sequencing was CD8+ T cells sorted from blood. The chain combines TRBV11-2 with TRBJ2-3; TRBD2 aligns across 11 bases. The CDR3 here is CASSLDPLAGARNTQYF. DNA for the CDR3: TGTGCCAGCAGCTTAGACCCACTAGCGGGGGCTAGGAATACGCAGTATTTT. The full variable domain, rest sourced from reference TRBV11-2 and TRBJ2-3, is EAGVAQSPRYKIIEKRQSVAFWCNPISGHATLYWYQQILGQGPKLLIQFQNNGVVDDSQLPKDRFSAERLKGVDSTLKIQPAKLEDSAVYLCASSLDPLAGARNTQYFGPGTRLTVL.